The next 6 T cell receptor beta chains were all read from a single sample in a study of T cell responses to AZD1222 COVID-19 vaccine. The repertoire was sequenced with immunoSEQ multiplex PCR; TCRdb's copy has only in-frame clones and lacks some. This sample yields tens of thousands of clones, of which around 90% are seen a single time; more than 7.5% belongs to the top ten. Sequencing was performed on peripheral blood, taken 28 days after the second AZD1222 dose. These receptors were obtained from an adult who received the AZD1222 COVID-19 vaccine.

This chain uses TRBV7-2 with TRBJ2-2, with D perhaps TRBD1 (5 bases). Trimming removed 3 bases from V and 5 bases from J, with 13 bases in between. CDR3 length: 15 amino acids. CDR1 is SGHTA and CDR2 is FQGNSA in the germline V gene. CDR3 nucleotides: TGTGCCAGCAGCTTGGGGCTAACTCGTACCGGGGAGCTGTTTTTT. Residues: CASSLGLTRTGELFF.

The chain uses TRBV3-1 (or the pseudogene TRBV3-2) and TRBJ2-2, with D possibly being TRBD2 (6 bases). The CDR3 loop spans 15 amino acids. CDR1 is LGHDT and CDR2 is YNNKEL in the germline V gene (reference sequence). The V end was cut by 4 bases, the J end by 5 bases, with 14 bases between. This CDR3 is CASSLGGSRTGELFF. Written as DNA, the CDR3 is TGTGCCAGCAGCCTGGGGGGTAGTCGTACCGGGGAGCTGTTTTTT.

The V gene is TRBV24-1, the J gene TRBJ2-3; the D gene could be TRBD1 or TRBD2 (5 bases each). This CDR3 is built from 14 residues. Germline CDR1 reads KGHDR; CDR2 reads SFDVKD. V gave up 5 bases and J gave up 2 bases, with 10 bases separating them. CDR3 sequence reads: CATSVEGLTDTQYF. CDR3 nucleotides: TGTGCCACCAGTGTCGAGGGGCTCACAGATACGCAGTATTTT.

A single count supports this clone. This sequence joins TRBV6-2 or TRBV6-3 and TRBJ1-5; D perhaps matches TRBD1 (5 bases). CDR3 length equals 14 residues. V lost 2 bases, J lost 1 base, and 6 bases lay in between. CDR1 and CDR2 (germline): MNHEY, SVGEGT. The chain's CDR3 is CASSYRGSNQPQHF. The DNA for the CDR3 is TGTGCCAGCAGTTACCGGGGCAGCAATCAGCCCCAGCATTTT.

The J gene is TRBJ2-7, the V gene TRBV10-2; unclear D gene. Germline CDR1 and CDR2: WSHSY and SAAADI. V was clipped by 1 base and J by 3 bases, with 7 bases between them. The CDR3 has 13 amino acids. CDR3 DNA: TGCGCCAGCAGTGAGTACCCGGACTACGAGCAGTACTTC. This gives the protein CASSEYPDYEQYF.

The V gene is TRBV2, the J gene TRBJ1-5; D is possibly TRBD1 (5 bases). Trimming left V 6 bases short and J 6 bases short, with 12 bases between. Per the germline V gene, CDR1 is SNHLY and CDR2 is FYNNEI. The CDR3 is made up of 13 amino acids. The CDR3 DNA reads as TGTGCCAGCAGACAGGAGTATGGTCAGCCCCAGCATTTT. Amino acids: CASRQEYGQPQHF.